Below, 32 T cell receptor beta chains from the same sample are listed, as sequenced in a study of beta chain features in type 1 diabetes (dated by TCRdb to the late 2010s). The research as a whole found: In all four CD4+ subsets, TCRB CDR3 length was moderately but significantly shorter in type 1 diabetes patients.

These receptors lack a known antigen. The receptor library was made with the immunoSEQ multiplex PCR assay. The High Capacity cDNA Reverse Transcription Kit was used to reverse transcribe all of the isolated RNA, meaning that expressed TCRB transcripts were what got sequenced. In TCRdb, the immuneACCESS table is reduced to in-frame sequences with V and J assigned. These tables do not hold every clone; where another copy was compared, an unresolved V gene accounts for under half, and the others remain unexplained. The sample has 250,000 to 350,000 clones on record, approximately 16% of them singletons. The ten most abundant clones make up 0.015% to 0.019% of the sample. The sample consisted of naive CD4+ T cells from blood. Per the publication, the cell subset or site label means: true naive CD4+ T cells. The receptors shown here come from a man aged 18 to 29 with type 1 diabetes.

This clone was counted a few times. The chain links TRBV20-1 to TRBJ1-4; the match to TRBD1 covers 7 bases. CDR3 length: 11 residues. Germline CDR1 is DFQATT and CDR2 is SNEGSKA (reference sequence). J lost 8 bases, V lost 6 bases, and 3 bases had no gene match. CDR3 residues: CSATTGEKLFF. The CDR3 DNA reads TGCAGTGCAACGACAGGGGAAAAACTGTTTTTT.

This clone turned up a few times. The chain is built from TRBV11-2 and TRBJ2-2; D is uncertain. V dropped 1 base and J dropped 5 bases, with 14 bases sitting between them. The CDR3 covers 16 residues. Germline CDR1 is SGHAT and CDR2 is FQNNGV. DNA of the CDR3: TGTGCCAGCAGCTTAGTATCAGCGAGCATAACCGGGGAGCTGTTTTTT. It translates to CASSLVSASITGELFF.

This clone was found a few times. This chain uses TRBV5-6 with TRBJ2-5; 11 bases align to TRBD1. CDR1 is SGHDT and CDR2 is YYEEEE in the germline V gene. CDR3 length: 14 amino acids. Trimming cost V 4 bases and J 5 bases; bases outside gene matches: 4. CDR3 sequence: CASSRDRGVETQYF. Written as DNA, the CDR3 is TGTGCCAGCAGCAGGGACAGGGGGGTTGAGACCCAGTACTTC.

The chain carries TRBV2 and TRBJ1-2; TRBD1 is a possible D gene (6 bases). Per the germline V gene, CDR1 is SNHLY and CDR2 is FYNNEI. Trimming took 3 bases from V and 7 from J, leaving 15 bases between them. CDR3 size: 14 residues. The CDR3 here is CASSDYRAGGGYTF. DNA of the CDR3: TGTGCCAGCAGTGATTACAGGGCGGGCGGTGGCTACACCTTC.

This clone was observed a handful of times. The sample has other DNA sequences that encode this CDR3 too. The V call is TRBV15, the J call TRBJ2-7, with D possibly matching TRBD2 (6 bases). Trimming left V 0 bases short and J 3 bases short, with 12 bases between. Germline V gene sequence: CDR1 LNHNV, CDR2 YYDKDF (reference sequence). The CDR3 runs to 15 residues. The CDR3 DNA reads TGTGCCACCAGCAGAGATGGTGGAGGGAGCTACGAGCAGTACTTC. Residues: CATSRDGGGSYEQYF.

The chain joins TRBV19 to TRBJ1-1; D unresolved. The V gene lost 7 bases and the J gene lost 0 bases, with 6 bases spanning the gap. Per germline, CDR1 LNHDA and CDR2 SQIVND (reference sequence). This CDR3 has 12 amino acids. The CDR3, as DNA: TGTGCCAGTAACTCCATGAACACTGAAGCTTTCTTT. Translation: CASNSMNTEAFF.

The chain is built from TRBV15 and TRBJ1-4, with D tentatively TRBD1 (5 bases). The CDR3 has 13 residues. Germline V gene data show CDR1 as LNHNV and CDR2 as YYDKDF (reference sequence). Deletions cut 5 bases from V and 8 bases from J, with 12 bases between. CDR3 in amino acids: CATSGAYDEKLFF. Written as DNA, the CDR3 is TGTGCCACCAGCGGGGCTTATGACGAAAAACTGTTTTTT.

The chain combines TRBV30 with TRBJ1-2, with 7 bases aligning to TRBD1. The V gene end was trimmed by 1 base and the J gene end by 9 bases; junction bases not matched to a gene: 11. CDR3 length equals 14 residues. Germline V lookup: CDR1 GTSNPN, CDR2 SVGIG (reference sequence). CDR3 protein: CAWSGLHGQVRYTF. The CDR3 region has the DNA TGTGCCTGGAGTGGACTCCACGGACAGGTTCGCTACACCTTC.

This clone showed up just a few times. The chain's CDR3 is CASCIRAPSADTQYF. Here the CDR3 DNA reads TGTGCCAGCTGTATTAGAGCCCCCAGCGCAGATACGCAGTATTTT. The chain couples TRBV7-2 to TRBJ2-3; D gene uncertain. The length of the CDR3 is 15 residues. V dropped 8 bases and J dropped 4 bases, with 19 bases sitting between them. Germline assignment: CDR1 SGHTA and CDR2 FQGNSA.

The CDR3 nucleotides are TGTGCCAGCAGCCGCGCCGGGGGTAGCAATCAGCCCCAGCATTTT. This gives the protein CASSRAGGSNQPQHF. The rearrangement uses TRBV6-5 and TRBJ1-5, with D possibly TRBD1 on 5 matching bases. Per the germline V gene, CDR1 is MNHEY and CDR2 is SVGAGI. Trimming removed 6 bases from V and 0 bases from J, with 12 bases in between. The CDR3 sequence is 15 residues long.

CDR3 loop: CASSGTRTYNEQFF. CDR3 DNA sequence: TGTGCCAGCTCCGGGACTCGGACCTACAATGAGCAGTTCTTC. This chain uses TRBV18 with TRBJ2-1; D may be TRBD2 (6 bases). Germline V gives CDR1 KGHSH, CDR2 LQKENI. V lost 6 bases to trimming and J lost 2 bases, with 11 bases between them. The CDR3 consists of 14 residues.

This chain uses TRBV28 with TRBJ2-2; tentative D call: TRBD1 (5 bases). Germline CDR1 and CDR2: MDHEN and SYDVKM. CDR3 length: 16 amino acids. Trimming removed 3 bases at V and 7 bases at J, with 18 bases between. The chain's CDR3 is CASSFTPRASSGELFF. The DNA of the CDR3 is TGTGCCAGCAGTTTCACGCCCAGGGCGAGCAGCGGGGAGCTGTTTTTT.

The chain joins TRBV30 to TRBJ2-2; the D is unclear. The germline V and J ends were trimmed by 2 bases and 1 base, with 2 bases remaining between them. Germline V gene data show CDR1 as GTSNPN and CDR2 as SVGIG (reference sequence). This CDR3 has 12 residues. CDR3 DNA sequence: TGTGCCTGGAGTCAGAACACCGGGGAGCTGTTTTTT. As protein: CAWSQNTGELFF.

The rearrangement uses TRBV19 and TRBJ1-1, with TRBD1 identical over 8 bases. Looked up from germline, CDR1 is LNHDA and CDR2 is SQIVND (reference sequence). The CDR3 runs to 15 residues. J lost 5 bases, V lost 2 bases, and 7 bases had no gene match. The CDR3 DNA sequence: TGTGCCAGTAGTATAAACCAGGGGGCTGGTACTGAAGCTTTCTTT. Protein: CASSINQGAGTEAFF.

The rearrangement links TRBV6-6 to TRBJ1-1, with TRBD1 matching over 8 bases. V trimming: 8 bases; J trimming: 5 bases; junction bases outside the gene matches: 1. In germline, CDR1 is MNHNY, CDR2 SVGAGI (reference sequence). The CDR3 sequence is 11 residues long. CDR3 amino acids: CASGQGTEAFF. The CDR3 DNA follows: TGTGCCAGCGGACAGGGAACTGAAGCTTTCTTT.

The V gene is TRBV1, the J gene TRBJ2-7; the DNA was not used to check the table's D call, TRBD2. TRBV1 is deemed a pseudogene. The CDR3 loop spans 16 amino acids. The chain's CDR3 is CTSSQDRPVCSYEQYF. The CDR3 DNA reads TGCACCAGCAGCCAAGATCGTCCGGTCTGCTCCTACGAGCAGTACTTC.

A few counts support this clone. The gene calls are TRBV4-2 and TRBJ2-7, with D perhaps matching TRBD1 (6 bases). CDR3 length: 14 residues. Germline assignment: CDR1 LGHNA and CDR2 YNFKEQ. Between the trimmed V and J ends, which lost 2 bases and 0 bases, there was a span of 8 bases. CDR3 coding DNA: TGTGCCAGCAGCCAAACAGGGAGCTCCTACGAGCAGTACTTC. It codes for CASSQTGSSYEQYF.

The V gene is TRBV7-6, the J gene TRBJ2-2; 8 bases are a match to TRBD2. Trimming at V came to 4 bases and at J to 7 bases, leaving 8 bases not matched to a gene. Germline assignment: CDR1 SGHVS and CDR2 FNYEAQ. This CDR3 has 15 amino acids. The CDR3 spells CASSSGLRGGGELFF. CDR3 sequence (DNA): TGTGCCAGCAGCTCCGGACTCCGGGGGGGCGGGGAGCTGTTTTTT.

This chain links TRBV28 with TRBJ2-7; 9 nucleotides match TRBD1. The CDR3 contains 15 residues. CDR1 and CDR2 (germline): MDHEN, SYDVKM. V gave up 7 bases and J gave up 1 base; unmatched junction bases: 8. The CDR3 is CASTNRTGASYEQYF. The DNA of the CDR3 is TGTGCCAGCACGAACCGGACAGGGGCATCCTACGAGCAGTACTTC.

This clone was detected only a few times. The V gene is TRBV9, the J gene TRBJ2-3; D is unclear. Germline V gene data show CDR1 as SGDLS and CDR2 as YYNGEE. V was trimmed by 3 bases and J by 3 bases, leaving 14 bases between them. The CDR3 is made up of 15 amino acids. Here the CDR3 DNA reads TGTGCCAGCAGCGATGGTGGGCTTGGAACAGATACGCAGTATTTT. Its translation is CASSDGGLGTDTQYF.

The rearrangement links TRBV7-8 to TRBJ1-6; 7 nucleotides agree with TRBD1. CDR3 size: 14 residues. The germline V gene encodes CDR1 SGHVS and CDR2 FQNEAQ. V shed 6 bases, J shed 14 bases, and the junction held 13 bases outside the gene matches. The CDR3 sequence: CASRATGSRLALHF. In nucleotides, the CDR3 is TGTGCCAGCAGGGCGACAGGGAGCCGCTTGGCCCTCCACTTT.

This clone was counted between two and nine times. The CDR3 sequence is CASSARTGLTEAFF. The DNA for the CDR3 is TGTGCCAGCAGCGCGAGGACAGGGCTCACTGAAGCTTTCTTT. The J gene is TRBJ1-1, the V gene TRBV9; TRBD1 aligns across 8 bases. The CDR3 contains 14 residues. V gave up 3 bases and J gave up 4 bases; unmatched junction bases: 5. CDR1 is SGDLS, CDR2 YYNGEE, per germline.

This clone was found a few times. The CDR3, as DNA: TGTGCCATCAAGCAGGGATTGAACACTGAAGCTTTCTTT. Residues: CAIKQGLNTEAFF. The rearrangement joins TRBV10-3 to TRBJ1-1; D is possibly TRBD1 (5 bases). The V and J ends lost 7 bases and 0 bases respectively, with 9 bases between them. The CDR3 consists of 13 residues. Germline loops: CDR1 ENHRY, CDR2 SYGVKD.

This clone has a handful of counts. The rearrangement links TRBV19 to TRBJ2-1, with D perhaps matching TRBD1 (6 bases). Germline V gene lookup returns CDR1 LNHDA and CDR2 SQIVND (reference sequence). V was cut by 3 bases and J by 2 bases, with 14 bases left in between. The CDR3 contains 16 residues. The CDR3 protein is CASSIGTGTTYNEQFF. CDR3 nucleotide sequence: TGTGCCAGTAGTATCGGAACAGGGACGACCTACAATGAGCAGTTCTTC.

As regards this clone: The same CDR3 is also encoded by other DNA sequences in this sample. The chain's CDR3 is CSVEAPNYGYTF. The CDR3 nucleotides are TGCAGCGTTGAGGCACCGAACTATGGCTACACCTTC. This chain links TRBV29-1 with TRBJ1-2; no clear D gene. The CDR3 extends over 12 amino acids. The V gene lost 3 bases and the J gene lost 2 bases, with 7 bases spanning the gap. Looked up from germline, CDR1 is SQVTM and CDR2 is ANQGSEA.

The chain recombines TRBV27 with TRBJ2-3; D possibly corresponds to TRBD2 (6 bases). Germline-derived CDR1 and CDR2 are MNHEY and SMNVEV (reference sequence). V dropped 3 bases and J dropped 5 bases, with 12 bases sitting between them. The CDR3 has 14 amino acids. The CDR3 is CASSFPGERDTQYF. CDR3 coding DNA: TGTGCCAGCAGTTTCCCGGGAGAGAGAGATACGCAGTATTTT.

The rearrangement links TRBV30 to TRBJ2-7; TRBD2 is a possible D gene (6 bases). The CDR3 contains 12 residues. The V gene's germline CDR1 is GTSNPN and CDR2 SVGIG (reference sequence). Trimming removed 3 bases from V and 6 bases from J, with 12 bases in between. The CDR3 region has the DNA TGTGCCTGGAGGGGACTGGATGCCGAGCAGTACTTC. Protein product: CAWRGLDAEQYF.

V and J are TRBV7-2 and TRBJ2-7, with 7 bases fitting TRBD1. J was trimmed by 6 bases and V by 2 bases; bases with no gene match: 4. The CDR3 contains 13 residues. CDR1 SGHTA and CDR2 FQGNSA come from the germline V gene. The CDR3 protein is CASSLTGVGEQYF. The CDR3 DNA follows: TGTGCCAGCAGCTTAACAGGGGTTGGCGAGCAGTACTTC.

In its sample, this clone was seen a few times. The V call is TRBV7-2, the J call TRBJ2-3; TRBD2 agrees at 10 bases. Germline CDR1 and CDR2: SGHTA and FQGNSA. V gave up 0 bases and J gave up 1 base; unmatched junction bases: 1. The CDR3 runs to 16 residues. CDR3 sequence: CASSLAGTSGTDTQYF. The CDR3 DNA sequence: TGTGCCAGCAGCTTAGCCGGGACTAGCGGCACAGATACGCAGTATTTT.

This clone was detected a few times. The chain couples TRBV6-1 to TRBJ2-2, with 7 bases aligning to TRBD2. The CDR3 is made up of 14 amino acids. V was pared by 6 bases and J by 5 bases, with 6 bases of the junction left unmatched. Germline V CDR1 and CDR2: MNHNS, SASEGT. The CDR3, as DNA: TGTGCCAGCAGGGAAACGGGGGGAACCGGGGAGCTGTTTTTT. Amino acids: CASRETGGTGELFF.

This clone was observed a few times. This rearrangement joins TRBV15 to TRBJ2-2; TRBD2 matches at 11 bases. Germline CDR1 is LNHNV and CDR2 is YYDKDF (reference sequence). V was clipped by 5 bases and J by 0 bases; unmatched bases: 8. CDR3 size: 18 residues. The CDR3 sequence is CATSAPLAGAPNTGELFF. The CDR3 DNA sequence: TGTGCCACCAGCGCTCCACTAGCGGGAGCCCCGAACACCGGGGAGCTGTTTTTT.

The rearrangement joins TRBV28 to TRBJ2-1; no definite D call. The CDR3 covers 12 residues. From germline, CDR1 is MDHEN and CDR2 SYDVKM. Trimming removed 6 bases from V and 9 bases from J, with 12 bases in between. The CDR3: CASSQEKSEQFF. The CDR3 nucleotides read TGTGCCAGCAGCCAAGAGAAAAGTGAGCAGTTCTTC.